This T cell receptor beta chain stems from a study of spatial heterogeneity in lung cancer. This CDR3 region has 14 residues. V was clipped by 3 bases and J by 6 bases; unmatched bases: 4. In germline, CDR1 is LGHNA, CDR2 YNFKEQ. Time point here: sample taken at primary tumor resection. TCRdb itself ran the 5' RACE reads through MiXCR, one entry per CDR3 protein. The sample consists of some 5,900 distinct CDR3 sequences, roughly 8% of them appearing once. This clonotype was counted at least ten times. Its antigen is unknown. This beta chain is a stray read from a library made for alpha chains; its abundance is not meaningful. The study, taken as a whole, reports: The number of expanded tumor alpha and beta chains correlated with mutation number.

The chain is built from TRBV4-2 and TRBJ1-5, with 8 bases lining up with TRBD1. The specimen comprised lung tumor tissue, sampled at surgery. This TCR was sampled from a female donor with early-stage non-small cell lung cancer. CDR3 in amino acids: CASSQTGVGQPQHF. DNA for the CDR3: TGTGCCAGCAGCCAGACAGGGGTAGGTCAGCCCCAGCATTTT.